Listed below are T cell receptor beta chains from one sample, sequenced in a study of cytomegalovirus exposure and HLA in healthy donors. The repertoire was sequenced with immunoSEQ multiplex PCR; TCRdb's copy has only in-frame clones and lacks some. The sample shows around 190,000 clones, 87% of them seen only once. Sequenced: PBMCs. These receptors originate from a boy aged 2 to 9 in good health and CMV-seronegative. CDR3s include the opening cysteine and the closing phenylalanine or tryptophan. Each record gives: J gene, V gene, D gene, clone size, CDR3 DNA, CDR3 protein. D genes are given only for firm matches. A clone size is listed for some rows: how often the clone was seen (once, few, many), or a class if it is expanded.

TRBJ1-2 | TRBV29-1 | TRBD1 | - | TGCAGCGTTGAAATTCGGGACAGGGGGCAGGGCTACACCTTC | CSVEIRDRGQGYTF
TRBJ1-6 | TRBV7-9 | - | - | TGTGCCAGCAGCTCGACGGGGGGGTCGGATTCACCCCTCCACTTT | CASSSTGGSDSPLHF
TRBJ2-3 | TRBV30 | - | - | TGTGCCTGGCGGCAGCTAGGGGCAGATACGCAGTATTTT | CAWRQLGADTQYF
TRBJ2-3 | TRBV7-9 | TRBD1 | once | TGTGCCAGCAGCGCCCGGGACAGTTATGTGGCAGATACGCAGTATTTT | CASSARDSYVADTQYF
TRBJ2-5 | TRBV2 | TRBD2 | - | TGTGCCAGCACCCGGGCTAGCGGGACCACGGGGGAGCAGTACTTC | CASTRASGTTGEQYF
TRBJ1-5 | TRBV7-9 | TRBD1 | - | TGTGCCAGCAGCCCCGGGACAGGACTTGCACTCCCGGGCAATCAGCCCCAGCATTTT | CASSPGTGLALPGNQPQHF
TRBJ1-1 | TRBV2 | - | - | TGTGCCAGCAGTGCGTGGAACACTGAAGCTTTCTTT | CASSAWNTEAFF
TRBJ2-1 | TRBV5-5 | TRBD2 | - | TGTGCCAGCAGCGCTAAACTAGCGGGCAGTAGCTCATCCTACAATGAGCAGTTCTTC | CASSAKLAGSSSSYNEQFF
TRBJ2-7 | TRBV6-5 | TRBD2 | - | TGTGCCAGCAGTTACCCACCACTAGCGAGGGCCTACGAGCAGTACTTC | CASSYPPLARAYEQYF
TRBJ1-3 | TRBV2 | - | - | TGTGCCAGCAGCCTCACTCCACCATCCTCTGGAAACACCATATATTTT | CASSLTPPSSGNTIYF
TRBJ2-1 | TRBV4-2 | TRBD2 | few | TGTGCCAGCAGCCAGAGTGGTCTAGCGGGAGGATACAATGAGCAGTTCTTC | CASSQSGLAGGYNEQFF
TRBJ1-5 | TRBV6-1 | - | - | TGTGCCAGCAGTCTAATCAGGCAGCCCCAGCATTTT | CASSLIRQPQHF
TRBJ1-1 | TRBV18 | - | - | TGTGCCAGCTCACCACCGGAGGCAGGACTAAACACTGAAGCTTTCTTT | CASSPPEAGLNTEAFF
TRBJ1-1 | TRBV5-4 | - | - | TGTGCCAGCAGCTATTTTGGCCGTGACACTGAAGCTTTCTTT | CASSYFGRDTEAFF
TRBJ1-6 | TRBV9 | TRBD1 | few | TGTGCCAGCAGCGGTTACGGGACAGCAGATTCACCCCTCCACTTT | CASSGYGTADSPLHF
TRBJ2-1 | TRBV10-1 | - | - | TGCGCCAGCAGTGGGAACTCAAGACTAGAACACCGTTACCGCTACGACAATGAGCAGTTCTTC | CASSGNSRLEHRYRYDNEQFF